The entry below describes one T cell receptor beta chain. The data are from a study of fetal regulatory T cell absence and autoimmunity. The protocol was immunoSEQ multiplex PCR, while the TCRdb copy is restricted to in-frame clones and leaves out a portion. This table holds approximately 49,000 clones, approximately 83% found once. The CDR3 contains 12 residues. CDR1 is MNHEY, CDR2 SVGAGI, per germline. Trimming pared 10 bases from V and 0 bases from J, leaving 10 bases between. The genes are TRBV6-5 and TRBJ2-7; D gene uncertain. The sequencing sample was made of cord blood. This clonotype was obtained from a newborn boy with IPEX syndrome. In DNA, the CDR3 is TGTGCCAATTTGTGGAGCTCCTACGAGCAGTACTTC. Translating gives CANLWSSYEQYF.